The sequence of this TCR beta chain was determined in a study of T cells in Graves' hyperthyroidism and ophthalmopathy. General study findings and limits: Most clonotypes expanded in the thyroid (above 0.001) were also present in blood. It was a median 6.5 months before onset that the model predicted ophthalmopathy.

Template material for amplifying TCR beta CDR3 regions consisted of RNA transcripts. The primer set for the first-round RT-PCR of the TCR CDR3 was HTBI. TCRdb passed the multiplex PCR reads through MiXCR, listing each CDR3 protein once. The table records a few hundred thousand distinct CDR3 sequences, 40% to 55% of them present only once. V shed 5 bases and J 0 bases; nucleotides not matched to a gene: 15. CDR1 MNHNS and CDR2 SASEGT come from the germline V gene. The CDR3 runs 18 residues. Note on this clonotype: What it binds is unknown. A single base separates this from a much larger clone, so it may be a read error.

The clonotype was recovered from a woman between 18 and 29 years old with Graves' hyperthyroidism. Sequenced material: peripheral blood or thyroid tissue (not recorded which). The rearrangement links TRBV6-1 to TRBJ2-5; 7 nucleotides match TRBD1. DNA for the CDR3: TGTGCCAGCAGTCGCATGGACAGGCCGTTTCCGTACCAAGAGACCCAGTACTTC. Residues: CASSRMDRPFPYQETQYF.